These T cell receptor beta chains were read from a single sample in a study of blood T cell repertoires in COVID-19. The assay was immunoSEQ multiplex PCR, and TCRdb's table has in-frame clones only and misses some. The table has about 130,000 clones, under 95% seen once. The sample taken for sequencing was peripheral blood. These receptors were obtained from a man between 60 and 70 years old with COVID-19, enrolled during active disease. Both conserved end residues are part of each CDR3. D genes are given only for firm matches. Clone sizes are given selectively: once, few, many, or a class where the clone is expanded.

>-|TRBJ1-5|TRBV19|-
TGTGCCAGTAGTATAAGTGGAGATAATCAGCCCCAGCATTTT
CASSISGDNQPQHF
>-|TRBJ1-5|TRBV28|-
TGTGCCAGCAGGACAGACAATCAGCCCCAGCATTTT
CASRTDNQPQHF
>-|TRBJ2-3|TRBV7-9|-
TGTGCCAGCAGCTTAGACACCCCCCGGCGGGACACAGATACGCAGTATTTT
CASSLDTPRRDTDTQYF
>-|TRBJ1-1|TRBV6-2/TRBV6-3|TRBD1
TGTGCCAGCAGTTACGGAGGGGACAGGATGGGGCCTGAAGCTTTCTTT
CASSYGGDRMGPEAFF
>-|TRBJ2-7|TRBV3-1/TRBV3-2|TRBD1
TGTGCCAGCAGCCCCGGACAGGGGGCCGACGAGCAGTACTTC
CASSPGQGADEQYF
>-|TRBJ2-1|TRBV4-1|TRBD1
TGCGCCAGCAGCCAAGAAGAAGGGGCCGGGACAGGGAAGGGTGGGTCCTACAATGAGCAGTTCTTC
CASSQEEGAGTGKGGSYNEQFF
>-|TRBJ1-2|TRBV11-1|-
TGTGCCAGCAGCTTAGCTCAGGGCTATGGCTACACCTTC
CASSLAQGYGYTF
>once|TRBJ1-1|TRBV11-3|-
TGTGCCAGCAGTCCCCACACCGTCCGGGGGGCGGGAGGCACTGAAGCTTTCTTT
CASSPHTVRGAGGTEAFF
>-|TRBJ1-5|TRBV5-4|TRBD1
TGTGCCAGCAGCCGGGGACAGGATCAGCCCCAGCATTTT
CASSRGQDQPQHF
>-|TRBJ1-2|TRBV28|-
TGTGCCAGCAGTACTCCCAGGGGAGAGGGGTATGGCTACACCTTC
CASSTPRGEGYGYTF
>-|TRBJ1-1|TRBV4-3|-
TGCGCCAGCAGCCAAGACGCACCCTCCAGGGGCACTGAAGCTTTCTTT
CASSQDAPSRGTEAFF
>-|TRBJ2-7|TRBV10-2|-
TGCGCCAGCCCTGAGAAGCGGTCCTACGAGCAGTACTTC
CASPEKRSYEQYF
>-|TRBJ2-1|TRBV6-5|TRBD1
TGTGCCAGCAGTCGGGGGACAGGGAACAATGAGCAGTTCTTC
CASSRGTGNNEQFF
>-|TRBJ2-7|TRBV11-2|TRBD1
TGTGCCAGCAGCTTAACCCAGGGGGTCGAGCAGTACTTC
CASSLTQGVEQYF
>-|TRBJ2-1|TRBV5-1|-
TGCGCCAGCAGCTTGGAAGCTAGTGGGGGGGAGCAGTTCTTC
CASSLEASGGEQFF
>-|TRBJ1-2|TRBV7-6|-
TGTGCCAGCAGCTCCCGGCCAGGGGCGGGTAATGGCTACACCTTC
CASSSRPGAGNGYTF
>-|TRBJ1-2|TRBV14|-
TGTGCCAGCAGCCAAGCACCGGGACTCAGAAGGGATGGCTACACCTTC
CASSQAPGLRRDGYTF
>-|TRBJ1-1|TRBV28|-
TGTGCCAGCAGTTTATGGGACGCCACCCGGAGGGCTTTCTTT
CASSLWDATRRAFF